This T cell receptor (beta chain) was retrieved from a study of blood T cell repertoires in COVID-19. Across the study: Sites across the United States, Italy and Spain contributed samples from acute and convalescent COVID-19. PBMCs, B-cell-depleted T cells, or T cells were the source of the cDNA or gDNA that made up the material.

J was trimmed by 4 bases and V by 1 base; bases with no gene match: 8. The CDR3 length is 17 residues. Germline CDR1 reads SGDLS; CDR2 reads YYNGEE. In the original workflow: Amplified reference gene primers provided the basis for estimating nucleated cell counts. Generated by immunoSEQ multiplex PCR, the TCRdb table keeps only in-frame clones and is missing some. The V and J calls and clone size come from that table; D and trimming were worked out from the DNA. The table has around 200,000 clones, under 90% seen once. Material for sequencing was peripheral blood. The chain links TRBV9 to TRBJ2-3; 11 nucleotides match TRBD1. This receptor was taken from a man under 40 with active or convalescent COVID-19. The CDR3 DNA sequence: TGTGCCAGCAGCGTATCGGGACAGGGGGTTTTCCCAGATACGCAGTATTTT. Translating it yields CASSVSGQGVFPDTQYF. Full variable domain (missing parts from reference TRBV9 and TRBJ2-3): DSGVTQTPKHLITATGQRVTLRCSPRSGDLSVYWYQQSLDQGLQFLIQYYNGEERAKGNILERFSAQQFPDLHSELNLSSLELGDSALYFCASSVSGQGVFPDTQYFGPGTRLTVL.